This T cell receptor (beta chain) was obtained from a study of blood T cells in healthy people across ages. Together with a sample-barcoded 5' primer, a J-beta primer mix was included in a second PCR lasting about 6 to 12 cycles. TCRdb called the 5' RACE reads again in MiXCR, with one record for every CDR3 protein. The profile shows 700,000 or so distinct CDR3 sequences, about 43% of them singletons. The specimen was blood. The TCR sequence derives from an elderly man in good health.

CDR3 coding DNA: TGTGCCAGCAGCCCAGACAGGGTGTTAACCGGGGAGCTGTTTTTT. Amino acid sequence: CASSPDRVLTGELFF. This sequence joins TRBV2 and TRBJ2-2; 7 nucleotides agree with TRBD1. Germline V lookup: CDR1 SNHLY, CDR2 FYNNEI. This CDR3 has 15 amino acids. J gave up 5 bases and V 6 bases, and 9 bases lay outside the gene matches.